A single count supports the clone carrying this T cell receptor beta chain. Its specificity is not known. Trimming shortened V by 7 bases and J by 8 bases, and 14 bases separated the two germline ends. Germline V lookup: CDR1 SQVTM, CDR2 ANQGSEA. CDR3 length equals 12 residues. These data belong to a study of cytomegalovirus exposure and HLA in healthy donors. Study-level points and caveats: Association with HLA alleles at 0.05 false discovery rate was found for 15,000 to 20,000 TCR beta sequences in a later analysis. Follow-up analysis later connected one missense variant in DCLRE1C with trimming of TCR beta V- and J-genes. The classifier, whose performance was assessed in both the original and validation cohorts, reportedly diagnosed cytomegalovirus status with high specificity and sensitivity. Versus the roughly 700-donor mean, an Asian-associated ancestry cluster reportedly showed fewer N-insertions in a later analysis.

Primers for the PCR totalled 60 Vbeta and 13 Jbeta. Libraries were prepared by immunoSEQ multiplex PCR; TCRdb keeps only in-frame clonotypes and omits some of them. The repertoire holds some 150,000 clones, around 79% seen once, with over 0.6% in the top ten. Sequenced sample: PBMCs. The V call is TRBV29-1, the J call TRBJ1-4; D is unresolved. The TCR was taken from a male donor in good health and CMV-seronegative. The CDR3 DNA follows: TGCAGCGGGTCGGACTGGAAGGAAAAACTGTTTTTT. It translates to CSGSDWKEKLFF. Complete variable domain (other parts from reference TRBV29-1 and TRBJ1-4): SAVISQKPSRDICQRGTSLTIQCQVDSQVTMMFWYRQQPGQSLTLIATANQGSEATYESGFVIDKFPISRPNLTFSTLTVSNMSPEDSSIYLCSGSDWKEKLFFGSGTQLSVL.